This TCR beta chain was found in a study of T cell repertoires in cytomegalovirus infection. Looking at the study overall: Well-studied HLA-B-restricted epitopes and recently identified HLA-C-restricted epitopes of CMV were both used in the study.

Each CDR3 protein is one row after TCRdb ran MiXCR on the reads. The sample holds 450,000 to 600,000 distinct CDR3 sequences, about two fifths seen once. Germline-derived CDR1 and CDR2 are LNHDA and SQIVND (reference sequence). With V trimmed by 5 bases and J by 6 bases, 5 bases remained unmatched. The CDR3 runs to 13 residues. In regard to this clonotype: Its antigen is as yet unknown.

This chain uses TRBV19 with TRBJ1-2, with 8 positions matching TRBD1. The receptor's source is a human donor in good health (CMV status not recorded). Some clones in this sample may be carry-over from other donors' samples. The sample consisted of cultured PBMCs, taken from culture after CMV antigen stimulation. The CDR3 sequence: CASSPRQGNGYTF. DNA for the CDR3: TGTGCCAGTAGTCCTAGACAGGGGAATGGCTACACCTTC.